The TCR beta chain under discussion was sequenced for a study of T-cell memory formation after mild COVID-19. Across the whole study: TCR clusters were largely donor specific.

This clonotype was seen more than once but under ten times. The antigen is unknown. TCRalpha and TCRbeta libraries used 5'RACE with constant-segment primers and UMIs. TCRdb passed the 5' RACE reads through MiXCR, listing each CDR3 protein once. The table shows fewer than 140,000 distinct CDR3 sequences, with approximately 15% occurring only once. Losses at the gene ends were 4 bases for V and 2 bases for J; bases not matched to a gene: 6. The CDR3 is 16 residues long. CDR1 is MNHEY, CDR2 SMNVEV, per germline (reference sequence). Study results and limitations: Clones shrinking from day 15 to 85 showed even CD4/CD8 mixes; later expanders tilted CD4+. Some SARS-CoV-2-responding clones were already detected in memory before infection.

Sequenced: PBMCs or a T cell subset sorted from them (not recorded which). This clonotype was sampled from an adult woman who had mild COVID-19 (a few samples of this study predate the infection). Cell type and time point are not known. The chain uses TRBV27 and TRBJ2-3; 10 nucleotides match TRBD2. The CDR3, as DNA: TGTGCCAGCAGTTCCGCAGCGGGGGGGTTCACAGATACGCAGTATTTT. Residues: CASSSAAGGFTDTQYF.